What follows are 30 T cell receptor beta chains derived from one specimen sequenced in a study of cytomegalovirus exposure and HLA in healthy donors. In the PCR, 60 Vbeta and 13 Jbeta primers were used. The assay was immunoSEQ multiplex PCR, and TCRdb's table has in-frame clones only and misses some. The sample records 82,000 or so clones, around 9.1% being singletons. Sequences were obtained from PBMCs. These receptors were taken from a man between 60 and 75 years old in good health and CMV-seropositive.

This clone has just a few counts. The chain joins TRBV28 to TRBJ1-1; 9 bases agree with TRBD1. Germline V gene data show CDR1 as MDHEN and CDR2 as SYDVKM. Unmatched junction bases numbered 1, after V lost 6 bases and J lost 8 bases. The CDR3 is 11 amino acids. This chain's CDR3 is CASRQGAEAFF. DNA of the CDR3: TGTGCCAGCAGACAGGGGGCCGAAGCTTTCTTT. Variable domain in full (rest from reference TRBV28 and TRBJ1-1): DVKVTQSSRYLVKRTGEKVFLECVQDMDHENMFWYRQDPGLGLRLIYFSYDVKMKEKGDIPEGYSVSREKKERFSLILESASTNQTSMYLCASRQGAEAFFGQGTRLTVV.

This clone was seen a few times. This chain uses TRBV28 with TRBJ1-5; the match to TRBD1 covers 9 bases. J lost 7 bases, V lost 5 bases, and 18 bases had no gene match. From germline, CDR1 is MDHEN and CDR2 SYDVKM. There are 18 residues in the CDR3. CDR3 residues: CASSLPGQGKGQSQPQHF. DNA of the CDR3: TGTGCCAGCAGTCTCCCGGGACAGGGTAAGGGCCAATCACAGCCCCAGCATTTT.

J is TRBJ2-7 and V is TRBV6-5; 13 nucleotides line up with TRBD2. CDR3 length: 16 amino acids. Germline loops: CDR1 MNHEY, CDR2 SVGAGI. V shed 0 bases and J 9 bases; nucleotides not matched to a gene: 8. The CDR3 bases are TGTGCCAGCAGTTACTCCACTAGCGGGGGGGAGAGAGGGCAGTACTTC. It encodes CASSYSTSGGERGQYF.

In its sample, this clone ranks as medium-sized. The genes are TRBV6-1 and TRBJ2-7, with 8 bases identical to TRBD1. After removal of 2 bases from V and 3 bases from J, the junction contained 3 bases not matched to a gene. The CDR3 length is 14 residues. CDR1 is MNHNS and CDR2 is SASEGT in the germline V gene. The CDR3 DNA sequence: TGTGCCAGCAGTGAACAGGGGGCTGTCTACGAGCAGTACGTC. Protein sequence: CASSEQGAVYEQYV.

The chain carries TRBV18 and TRBJ2-5; tentatively, D is TRBD1 (6 bases). Germline V gene lookup returns CDR1 KGHSH and CDR2 LQKENI. The CDR3 has 13 amino acids. V was clipped by 4 bases and J by 4 bases, with 10 bases between them. The CDR3: CASSRQGLETQYF. The DNA for the CDR3 is TGTGCCAGCTCACGGCAGGGGTTAGAGACCCAGTACTTC.

This clone came up a few times. This chain uses TRBV11-2 with TRBJ1-4, with 9 bases that match TRBD1. Germline V gives CDR1 SGHAT, CDR2 FQNNGV. V gave up 0 bases and J gave up 14 bases; unmatched junction bases: 4. CDR3 length: 13 residues. Written as DNA, the CDR3 is TGTGCCAGCAGCTTAGATCTGGACAGGGGCCTGTTTTTT. As protein: CASSLDLDRGLFF.

This clone showed up just a few times. This likely reflects a read error, since a far larger clone is one base away. Other DNA variants within this sample encode the same CDR3. The V call is TRBV6-5, the J call TRBJ2-7, with a tentative D call TRBD2 (5 bases). Germline-derived CDR1 and CDR2 are MNHEY and SVGAGI. Trimming cost V 8 bases and J 4 bases, with 18 bases left between them. This CDR3 has 14 amino acids. As DNA, the CDR3 is TGTGCCAGCGCCCCGGGTCCTAGCTCATACGAGCAGTACTTC. Translation gives CASAPGPSSYEQYF.

This clone was recorded a few times. The chain employs TRBV29-1 and TRBJ1-2; D not resolved. Trimming pared 4 bases from V and 2 bases from J, leaving 8 bases between. The length of the CDR3 is 12 residues. In germline, CDR1 is SQVTM, CDR2 ANQGSEA. CDR3 nucleotide sequence: TGCAGCGTTGCGGAGGGCAACTATGGCTACACCTTC. Protein: CSVAEGNYGYTF.

J is TRBJ2-1 and V is TRBV6-1, with 9 bases identical to TRBD2. The J segment lost 6 bases and the V segment lost 6 bases, leaving 6 bases of the junction unmatched. Germline loops: CDR1 MNHNS, CDR2 SASEGT. CDR3 size: 14 residues. CDR3 region: CASSGGRDFNEQFF. The CDR3 DNA sequence: TGTGCCAGCAGCGGCGGGAGGGATTTCAATGAGCAGTTCTTC.

This rearrangement joins TRBV21-1 to TRBJ2-5; TRBD2, the table's D call, lacks a check against the DNA. TRBV21-1 is a pseudogene segment. This CDR3 region has 13 residues. CDR3 in amino acids: CASSKQSVATQYF. Written as DNA, the CDR3 is TGTGCCAGCAGCAAACAAAGCGTGGCGACCCAGTACTTC.

V is TRBV7-3 and J is TRBJ2-2, with 8 positions matching TRBD1. This CDR3 contains 15 residues. J gave up 5 bases and V 6 bases, and 8 bases lay outside the gene matches. CDR1 is SGHTA, CDR2 FQGTGA, per germline. CDR3 in amino acids: CASSYGQGGTGELFF. The CDR3 nucleotides are TGTGCCAGCAGTTACGGACAGGGAGGAACCGGGGAGCTGTTTTTT.

This clone has a handful of counts. In DNA form, the CDR3 reads TGTGCCACCGCCCTAGCGGGGGAAACCTACGAGCAGTACGTC. It codes for CATALAGETYEQYV. This chain links TRBV10-3 with TRBJ2-7; 10 bases are a match to TRBD2. Germline V gene lookup returns CDR1 ENHRY and CDR2 SYGVKD. V was pared by 10 bases and J by 2 bases, with 8 bases of the junction left unmatched. CDR3 length: 14 amino acids.

This chain links TRBV27 with TRBJ2-7, with D maybe TRBD2 (6 bases). Deletions cut 6 bases from V and 3 bases from J, with 12 bases between. Germline assignment: CDR1 MNHEY and CDR2 SMNVEV (reference sequence). This CDR3 has 13 amino acids. The chain's CDR3 is CASRPSGLYEQYF. The DNA of the CDR3 is TGTGCCAGCAGGCCCAGCGGGCTCTACGAGCAGTACTTC.

This clone was found a few times. Germline is not matched at one junction end, which may reflect a read error. This rearrangement joins TRBV7-7 to TRBJ2-1, with 7 bases that match TRBD2. CDR1 SSHAT and CDR2 FNYEAQ come from the germline V gene (reference sequence). The CDR3 is made up of 13 amino acids. As DNA, the CDR3 is TGTGCTAGCAGCTTGAGCCTAGCGGATGAGCAGTTCTTC. This encodes CASSLSLADEQFF.

This clone appeared a few times. This chain joins TRBV10-3 and TRBJ1-1; D not resolved. This CDR3 is 13 amino acids long. V was shortened by 3 bases and J by 8 bases, with 13 bases between the two germline ends. The germline gives CDR1 ENHRY, CDR2 SYGVKD. This CDR3 reads CAISEGRGEEAFF. The CDR3 DNA is TGTGCCATCAGTGAAGGTCGGGGAGAGGAAGCTTTCTTT.

This clone appeared a few times. This chain uses TRBV23-1 with TRBJ2-7; 8 nucleotides match TRBD1. Being an ORF, TRBV23-1 has a function that is uncertain. V was clipped by 3 bases and J by 5 bases; unmatched bases: 6. The CDR3 length is 14 residues. This CDR3 reads CASSQPRGHDEQYV. CDR3 coding DNA: TGCGCCAGCAGTCAGCCCAGGGGGCACGACGAGCAGTACGTC.

This clone has only a few counts. V gene TRBV5-1 combines with J gene TRBJ2-5; a possible D gene is TRBD1 (6 bases). Looked up from germline, CDR1 is SGHRS and CDR2 is YFSETQ. Deletions cut 4 bases from V and 5 bases from J, with 18 bases between. The CDR3 length is 15 residues. CDR3 loop: CASSLQGIIEETQYF. CDR3 DNA: TGCGCCAGCAGCCTACAGGGTATTATCGAGGAGACCCAGTACTTC.

The chain joins TRBV10-3 to TRBJ2-5, with D possibly TRBD2 on 6 matching bases. The CDR3 sequence is 12 residues long. V shed 11 bases and J shed 1 base, with 11 bases lying between them. Germline CDR1 is ENHRY and CDR2 is SYGVKD. In DNA, the CDR3 is TGTGCCGCCGCCGGGGGCCAAGAGACCCAGTACTTC. As protein: CAAAGGQETQYF.

This chain connects TRBV6-6 to TRBJ2-7; weak D call: TRBD2 (5 bases). V was cut by 7 bases and J by 3 bases, with 13 bases left in between. Per the germline V gene, CDR1 is MNHNY and CDR2 is SVGAGI (reference sequence). This CDR3 has 13 residues. CDR3 coding DNA: TGTGCCAGCACTACGAGGGAACTCTACGAGCAGTACTTC. It encodes CASTTRELYEQYF.

The chain uses TRBV9 and TRBJ2-6, with no clear D. The CDR3 consists of 14 residues. Germline assignment: CDR1 SGDLS and CDR2 YYNGEE. The V end was cut by 0 bases, the J end by 2 bases, with 3 bases between. In nucleotides, the CDR3 is TGTGCCAGCAGCGTAGCTCCTGGGGCCAACGTCCTGACTTTC. This translates into CASSVAPGANVLTF.

This clone has just a few counts. V gene TRBV30 combines with J gene TRBJ2-5, with D perhaps TRBD2 (5 bases). Germline CDR1 GTSNPN, CDR2 SVGIG (reference sequence). V shed 4 bases and J shed 2 bases, with 8 bases lying between them. The CDR3 extends over 12 amino acids. The CDR3 loop reads CAWMPGQETQYF. The CDR3 coding sequence is TGTGCCTGGATGCCGGGACAAGAGACCCAGTACTTC.

The chain recombines TRBV28 with TRBJ2-7; TRBD1 matches at 8 bases. Germline V CDR1 and CDR2: MDHEN, SYDVKM. Trimming cost V 8 bases and J 7 bases; bases outside gene matches: 7. The CDR3 contains 12 residues. The CDR3 protein is CASGTGMWEQYF. DNA of the CDR3: TGTGCCAGCGGGACAGGAATGTGGGAGCAGTACTTC.

This clone has only a few counts. This chain uses TRBV5-4 with TRBJ2-1; TRBD2 matches 12 bases. V trimming: 0 bases; J trimming: 4 bases; junction bases outside the gene matches: 5. The CDR3 spans 17 residues. In germline, CDR1 is SGHNT, CDR2 YYREEE (reference sequence). The CDR3 reads CASSLARTSGVYNEQFF. The CDR3 DNA is TGTGCCAGCAGCTTGGCACGGACTAGCGGGGTTTACAATGAGCAGTTCTTC.

This chain uses TRBV4-1 with TRBJ2-5, with TRBD1 as a possible D gene (6 bases). Germline CDR1 MGHRA, CDR2 YSYEKL. V dropped 0 bases and J dropped 5 bases, with 16 bases sitting between them. The CDR3 contains 16 residues. CDR3 sequence: CASSQEGNRVAETQYF. The CDR3 bases are TGCGCCAGCAGCCAAGAGGGGAACAGGGTTGCTGAGACCCAGTACTTC.

The V call is TRBV5-1, the J call TRBJ2-6; 7 bases agree with TRBD2. Germline CDR1 SGHRS, CDR2 YFSETQ. This CDR3 region has 17 residues. Trimming removed 0 bases from V and 1 base from J; junction bases left unmatched: 4. Here the CDR3 reads CASSLASGRSGANVLTF. The CDR3 region has the DNA TGCGCCAGCAGCTTGGCTAGCGGTAGGTCTGGGGCCAACGTCCTGACTTTC.

This clone was found a few times. J is TRBJ1-1 and V is TRBV18; D is possibly TRBD1 (5 bases). With 1 base removed from V and 1 base from J, the gap between germline ends came to 10 bases. The CDR3 spans 15 residues. Germline CDR1 and CDR2: KGHSH and LQKENI. The CDR3 DNA sequence: TGTGCCAGCTCACCACGTACCAGGGAGAACACTGAAGCTTTCTTT. As protein: CASSPRTRENTEAFF.

The rearrangement links TRBV11-2 to TRBJ1-6; possibly TRBD1 for D (6 bases). Trimming cost V 1 base and J 9 bases, with 13 bases left between them. Germline V gene sequence: CDR1 SGHAT, CDR2 FQNNGV. The CDR3 runs 15 residues. DNA for the CDR3: TGTGCCAGCAGCTTAGTAAGGGGGTTGGGTTCACCCCTCCACTTT. This codes for CASSLVRGLGSPLHF.

The sample holds a few counts of this clone. The V and J genes are TRBV6-1 and TRBJ1-5, with D unresolved. Trimming stripped 0 bases from V and 0 bases from J, with 9 bases between. The CDR3 sequence is 16 residues long. Per the germline V gene, CDR1 is MNHNS and CDR2 is SASEGT. CDR3 protein: CASSEARQFSNQPQHF. The CDR3, as DNA: TGTGCCAGCAGTGAAGCGCGGCAGTTTAGCAATCAGCCCCAGCATTTT.

CDR3 residues: CASSSGTGHTGELFF. The CDR3 coding sequence is TGTGCCAGCAGTTCCGGGACAGGGCACACCGGGGAGCTGTTTTTT. V is TRBV27 and J is TRBJ2-2, with 9 bases aligning to TRBD1. The CDR3 loop spans 15 amino acids. Germline CDR1 reads MNHEY; CDR2 reads SMNVEV (reference sequence). The V segment lost 4 bases and the J segment 3 bases; nucleotides outside the gene matches: 3.

This chain uses TRBV9 with TRBJ2-6, with 7 bases identical to TRBD1. Looked up from germline, CDR1 is SGDLS and CDR2 is YYNGEE. The CDR3 is made up of 19 amino acids. V dropped 1 base and J dropped 0; count of bases not matched to a gene: 10. In nucleotides, the CDR3 is TGTGCCAGCAGCGTAAGGTCAGGGACAGCCTTCTCTGGGGCCAACGTCCTGACTTTC. Amino acids: CASSVRSGTAFSGANVLTF.